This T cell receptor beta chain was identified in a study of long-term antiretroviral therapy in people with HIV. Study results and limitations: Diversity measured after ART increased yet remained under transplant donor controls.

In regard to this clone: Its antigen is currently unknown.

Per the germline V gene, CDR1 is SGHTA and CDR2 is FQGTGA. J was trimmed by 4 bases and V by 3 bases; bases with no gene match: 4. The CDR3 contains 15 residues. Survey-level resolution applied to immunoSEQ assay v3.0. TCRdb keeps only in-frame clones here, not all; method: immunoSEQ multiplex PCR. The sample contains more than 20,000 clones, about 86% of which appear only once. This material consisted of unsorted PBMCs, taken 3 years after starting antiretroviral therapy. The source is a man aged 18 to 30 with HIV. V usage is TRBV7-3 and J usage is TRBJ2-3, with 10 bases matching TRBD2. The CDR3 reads CASSFLAGGADTQYF. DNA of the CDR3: TGTGCCAGCAGCTTCTTAGCGGGGGGTGCAGATACGCAGTATTTT. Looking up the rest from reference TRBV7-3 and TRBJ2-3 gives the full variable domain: GAGVSQTPSNKVTEKGKYVELRCDPISGHTALYWYRQSLGQGPEFLIYFQGTGAADDSGLPNDRFFAVRPEGSVSTLKIQRTERGDSAVYLCASSFLAGGADTQYFGPGTRLTVL.